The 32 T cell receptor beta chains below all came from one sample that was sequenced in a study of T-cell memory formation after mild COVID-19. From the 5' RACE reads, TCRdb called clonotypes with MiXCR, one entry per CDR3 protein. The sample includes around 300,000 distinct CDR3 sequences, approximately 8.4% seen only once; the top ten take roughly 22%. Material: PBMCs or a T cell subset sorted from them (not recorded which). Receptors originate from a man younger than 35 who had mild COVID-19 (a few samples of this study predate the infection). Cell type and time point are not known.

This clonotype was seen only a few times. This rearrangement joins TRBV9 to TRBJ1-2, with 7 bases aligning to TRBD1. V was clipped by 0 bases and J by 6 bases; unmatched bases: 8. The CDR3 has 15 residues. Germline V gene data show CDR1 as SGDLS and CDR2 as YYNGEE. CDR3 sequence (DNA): TGTGCCAGCAGCGTAGGCTCAGGACAGGCTAATGGCTACACCTTC. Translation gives CASSVGSGQANGYTF.

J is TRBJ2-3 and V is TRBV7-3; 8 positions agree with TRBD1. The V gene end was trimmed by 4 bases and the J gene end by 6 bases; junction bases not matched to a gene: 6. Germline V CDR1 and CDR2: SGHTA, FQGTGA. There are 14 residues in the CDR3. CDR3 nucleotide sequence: TGTGCCAGCAGCTACGGGACAGGAGGGGATACGCAGTATTTT. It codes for CASSYGTGGDTQYF.

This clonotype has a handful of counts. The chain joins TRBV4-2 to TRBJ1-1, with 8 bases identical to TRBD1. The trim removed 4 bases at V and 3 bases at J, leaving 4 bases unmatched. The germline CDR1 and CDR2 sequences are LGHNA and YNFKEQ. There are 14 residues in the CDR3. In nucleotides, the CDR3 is TGTGCCAGCAGCCGAGGACAGGGACACACTGAAGCTTTCTTT. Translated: CASSRGQGHTEAFF.

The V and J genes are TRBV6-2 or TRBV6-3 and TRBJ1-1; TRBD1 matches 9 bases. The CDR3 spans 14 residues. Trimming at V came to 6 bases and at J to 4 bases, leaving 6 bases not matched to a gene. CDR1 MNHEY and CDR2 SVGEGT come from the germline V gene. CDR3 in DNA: TGTGCCAGCAGGGGCAGGACAGGGGCCACTGAAGCTTTCTTT. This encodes CASRGRTGATEAFF.

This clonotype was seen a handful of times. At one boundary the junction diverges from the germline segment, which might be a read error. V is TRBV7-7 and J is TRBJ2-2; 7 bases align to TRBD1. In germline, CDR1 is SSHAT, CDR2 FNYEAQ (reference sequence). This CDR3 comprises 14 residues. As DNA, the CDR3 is TGTGCTAGCAGCTCGCAGGGGGTTGCCGGGGAGCTGTTTTTT. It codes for CASSSQGVAGELFF.

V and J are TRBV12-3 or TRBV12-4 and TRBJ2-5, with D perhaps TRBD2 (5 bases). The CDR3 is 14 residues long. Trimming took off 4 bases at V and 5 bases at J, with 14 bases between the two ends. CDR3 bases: TGTGCCAGCAGTTGGGGAAGAGGGCGGGAGACCCAGTACTTC. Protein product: CASSWGRGRETQYF.

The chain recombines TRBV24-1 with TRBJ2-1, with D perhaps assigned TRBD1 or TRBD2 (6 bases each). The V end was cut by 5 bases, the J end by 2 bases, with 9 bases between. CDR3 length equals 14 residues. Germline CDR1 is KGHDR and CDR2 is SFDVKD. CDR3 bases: TGTGCCACCAGTGGAAGGGGGGCCTACAATGAGCAGTTCTTC. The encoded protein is CATSGRGAYNEQFF.

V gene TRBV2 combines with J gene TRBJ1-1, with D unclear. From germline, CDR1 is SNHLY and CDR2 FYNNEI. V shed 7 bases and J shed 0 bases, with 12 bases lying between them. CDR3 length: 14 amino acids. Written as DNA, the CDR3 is TGTGCCAGCACCATGCCCGACATGAACACTGAAGCTTTCTTT. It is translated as CASTMPDMNTEAFF. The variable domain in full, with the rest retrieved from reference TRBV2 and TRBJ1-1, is EPEVTQTPSHQVTQMGQEVILRCVPISNHLYFYWYRQILGQKVEFLVSFYNNEISEKSEIFDDQFSVERPDGSNFTLKIRSTKLEDSAMYFCASTMPDMNTEAFFGQGTRLTVV.

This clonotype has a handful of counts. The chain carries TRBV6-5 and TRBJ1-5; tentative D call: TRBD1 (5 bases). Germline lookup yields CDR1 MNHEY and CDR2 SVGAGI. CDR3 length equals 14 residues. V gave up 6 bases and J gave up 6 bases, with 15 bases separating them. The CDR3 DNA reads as TGTGCCAGCAGAGCCAGGGTAGCGAGTCAGCCCCAGCATTTT. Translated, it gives CASRARVASQPQHF.

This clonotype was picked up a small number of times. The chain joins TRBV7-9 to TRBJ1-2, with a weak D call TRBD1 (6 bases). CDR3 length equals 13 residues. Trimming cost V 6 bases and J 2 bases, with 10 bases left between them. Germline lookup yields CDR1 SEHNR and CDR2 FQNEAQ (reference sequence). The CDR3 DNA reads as TGTGCCAGCAGTCAGGGGTGGAACTATGGCTACACCTTC. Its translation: CASSQGWNYGYTF.

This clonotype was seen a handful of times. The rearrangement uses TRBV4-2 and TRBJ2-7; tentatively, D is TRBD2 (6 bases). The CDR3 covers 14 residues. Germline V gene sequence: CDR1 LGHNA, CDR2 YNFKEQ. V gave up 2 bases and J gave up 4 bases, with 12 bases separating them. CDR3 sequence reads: CASSQPWGVYEQYF. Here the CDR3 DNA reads TGTGCCAGCAGCCAACCCTGGGGGGTATACGAGCAGTACTTC.

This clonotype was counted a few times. This chain's CDR3 is CASTTTWTGELFF. CDR3 DNA: TGTGCCAGCACCACCACCTGGACCGGGGAGCTGTTTTTT. The V gene is TRBV25-1, the J gene TRBJ2-2; no definite D call. Trimming took 7 bases from V and 5 from J, leaving 11 bases between them. Germline loops: CDR1 MGHDK, CDR2 SYGVNS. The length of the CDR3 is 13 residues.

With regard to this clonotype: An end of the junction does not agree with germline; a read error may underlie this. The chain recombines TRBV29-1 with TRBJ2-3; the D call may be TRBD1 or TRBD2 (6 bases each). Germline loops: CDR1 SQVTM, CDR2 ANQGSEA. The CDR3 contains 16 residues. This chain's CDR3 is CRVEEGGLASEDTQYF. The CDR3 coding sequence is TGCAGAGTTGAAGAAGGGGGGCTGGCAAGTGAGGATACGCAGTATTTT.

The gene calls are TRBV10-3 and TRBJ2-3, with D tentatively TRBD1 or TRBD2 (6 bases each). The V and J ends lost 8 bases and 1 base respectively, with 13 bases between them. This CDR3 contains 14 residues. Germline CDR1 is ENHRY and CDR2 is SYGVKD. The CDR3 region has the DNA TGTGCCATCGGATTGGAGGGGGGCACAGATACGCAGTATTTT. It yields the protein CAIGLEGGTDTQYF.

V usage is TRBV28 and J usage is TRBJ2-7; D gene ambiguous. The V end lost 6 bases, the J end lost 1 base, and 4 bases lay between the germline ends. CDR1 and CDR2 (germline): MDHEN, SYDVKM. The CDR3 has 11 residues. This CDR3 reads CASSRSYEQYV. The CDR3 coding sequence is TGTGCCAGCAGCCGGTCCTACGAGCAGTACGTC.

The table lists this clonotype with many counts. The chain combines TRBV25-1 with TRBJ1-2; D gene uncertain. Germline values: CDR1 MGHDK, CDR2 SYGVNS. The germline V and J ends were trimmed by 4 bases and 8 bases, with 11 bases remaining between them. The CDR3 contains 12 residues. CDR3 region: CASSGNFGGYTF. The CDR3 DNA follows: TGTGCCAGCAGTGGAAACTTCGGAGGCTACACCTTC.

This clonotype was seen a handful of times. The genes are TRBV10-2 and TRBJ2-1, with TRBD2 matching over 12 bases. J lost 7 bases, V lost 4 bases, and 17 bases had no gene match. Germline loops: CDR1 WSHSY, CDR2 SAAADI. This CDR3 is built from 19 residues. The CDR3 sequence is CASSVFPASGGAGGNEQFF. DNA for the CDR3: TGCGCCAGCAGTGTCTTCCCGGCTAGCGGGGGGGCAGGCGGTAATGAGCAGTTCTTC.

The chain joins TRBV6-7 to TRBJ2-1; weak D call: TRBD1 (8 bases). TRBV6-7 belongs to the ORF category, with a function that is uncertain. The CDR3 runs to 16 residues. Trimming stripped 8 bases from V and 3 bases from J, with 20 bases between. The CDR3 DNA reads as TGTGCCAGCCATAGGGGGGGCAGGGGGCTCTACAATGAGCAGTTCTTC. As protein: CASHRGGRGLYNEQFF.

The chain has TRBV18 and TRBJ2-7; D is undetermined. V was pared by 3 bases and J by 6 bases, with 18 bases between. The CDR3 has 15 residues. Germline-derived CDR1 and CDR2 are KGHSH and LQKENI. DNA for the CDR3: TGTGCCAGCTCACCCCATAGTTTAGCAGTCTCCGAGCAGTACTTC. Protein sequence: CASSPHSLAVSEQYF. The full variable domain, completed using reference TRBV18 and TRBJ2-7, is NAGVMQNPRHLVRRRGQEARLRCSPMKGHSHVYWYRQLPEEGLKFMVYLQKENIIDESGMPKERFSAEFPKEGPSILRIQQVVRGDSAAYFCASSPHSLAVSEQYFGPGTRLTVT.

For the CDR3, the DNA is TGTGCCAGCAGAAGACGGAGCCCACCAGAAGCTTTCTTT. Its protein product is CASRRRSPPEAFF. The V gene is TRBV6-2 or TRBV6-3, the J gene TRBJ1-1; D remains ambiguous. This CDR3 is built from 13 residues. V lost 6 bases, J lost 8 bases, and 16 bases lay in between. Per germline, CDR1 MNHEY and CDR2 SVGEGT.

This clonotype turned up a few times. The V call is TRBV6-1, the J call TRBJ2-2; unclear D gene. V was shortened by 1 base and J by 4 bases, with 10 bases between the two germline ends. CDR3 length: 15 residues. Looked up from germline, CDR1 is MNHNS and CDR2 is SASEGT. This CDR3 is CASSEESRPTGELFF. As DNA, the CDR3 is TGTGCCAGCAGTGAAGAGAGTAGGCCCACCGGGGAGCTGTTTTTT.

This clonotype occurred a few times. This CDR3 is CATSDWTSGGTISYNEQFF. CDR3 DNA sequence: TGTGCCACCAGTGATTGGACTAGCGGGGGTACTATCTCCTACAATGAGCAGTTCTTC. This sequence joins TRBV24-1 and TRBJ2-1; 13 bases agree with TRBD2. CDR1 KGHDR and CDR2 SFDVKD come from the germline V gene. The CDR3 runs to 19 residues. Germline trimming cut 2 bases from V and 0 bases from J; bases unmatched to any gene: 6.

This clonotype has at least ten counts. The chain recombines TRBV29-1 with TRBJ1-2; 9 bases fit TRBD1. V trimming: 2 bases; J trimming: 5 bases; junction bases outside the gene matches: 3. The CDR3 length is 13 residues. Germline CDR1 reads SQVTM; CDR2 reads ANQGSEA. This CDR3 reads CSVEMGQGYGYTF. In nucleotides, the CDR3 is TGCAGCGTTGAAATGGGACAGGGTTATGGCTACACCTTC.

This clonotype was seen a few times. Here the CDR3 DNA reads TGTGCCAGCAGTTTCCAGGATAGCAATCAGCCCCAGCATTTT. This encodes CASSFQDSNQPQHF. This chain links TRBV12-3 or TRBV12-4 with TRBJ1-5; no reliable D call. The CDR3 contains 14 residues. Trimming stripped 3 bases from V and 0 bases from J, with 6 bases between.

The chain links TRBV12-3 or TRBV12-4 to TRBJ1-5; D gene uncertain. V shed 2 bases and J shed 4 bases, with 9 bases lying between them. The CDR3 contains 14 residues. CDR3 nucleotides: TGTGCCAGCAGTTTACAACGCCTGAATCAGCCCCAGCATTTT. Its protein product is CASSLQRLNQPQHF.

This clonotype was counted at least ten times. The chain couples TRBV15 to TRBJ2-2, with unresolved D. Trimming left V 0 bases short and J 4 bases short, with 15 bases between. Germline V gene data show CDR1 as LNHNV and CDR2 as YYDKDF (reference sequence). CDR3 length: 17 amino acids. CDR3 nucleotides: TGTGCCACCAGCAGAGATCGGCACAGTGGATTCACCGGGGAGCTGTTTTTT. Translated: CATSRDRHSGFTGELFF.

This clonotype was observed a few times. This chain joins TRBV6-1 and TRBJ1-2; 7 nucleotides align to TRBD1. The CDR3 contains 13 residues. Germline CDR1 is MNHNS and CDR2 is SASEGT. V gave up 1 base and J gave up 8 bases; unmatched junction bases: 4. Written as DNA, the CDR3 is TGTGCCAGCAGTGAAGAGAGGGGGCTAGGCTACACCTTC. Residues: CASSEERGLGYTF.

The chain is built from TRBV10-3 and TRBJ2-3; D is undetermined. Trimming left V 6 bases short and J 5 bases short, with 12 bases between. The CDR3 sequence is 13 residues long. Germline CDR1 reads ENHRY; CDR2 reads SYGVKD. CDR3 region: CAISVSRQDTQYF. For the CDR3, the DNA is TGTGCCATCAGCGTGTCCAGGCAAGATACGCAGTATTTT.

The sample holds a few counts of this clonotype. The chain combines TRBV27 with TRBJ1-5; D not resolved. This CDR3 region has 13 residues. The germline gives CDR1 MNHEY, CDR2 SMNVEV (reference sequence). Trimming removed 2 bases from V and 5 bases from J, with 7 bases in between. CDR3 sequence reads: CASSLEPDQPQHF. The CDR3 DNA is TGTGCCAGCAGTTTAGAACCCGATCAGCCCCAGCATTTT.

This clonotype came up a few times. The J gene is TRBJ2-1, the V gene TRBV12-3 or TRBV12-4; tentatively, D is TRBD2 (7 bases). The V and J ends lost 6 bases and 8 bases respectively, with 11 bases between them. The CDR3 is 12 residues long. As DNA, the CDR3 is TGTGCCAGCAGCTTCGGGGGGCATGAGCAGTTCTTC. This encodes CASSFGGHEQFF.

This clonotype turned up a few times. CDR3 DNA sequence: TGCGCCAGCAGGACCGGGGAGATGGGGGAGCTGTTTTTT. Encoded protein: CASRTGEMGELFF. This chain connects TRBV5-1 to TRBJ2-2, with D maybe TRBD2 (5 bases). CDR1 and CDR2 from the germline V gene are SGHRS and YFSETQ. This CDR3 has 13 residues. Trimming shortened V by 5 bases and J by 8 bases, and 13 bases separated the two germline ends.

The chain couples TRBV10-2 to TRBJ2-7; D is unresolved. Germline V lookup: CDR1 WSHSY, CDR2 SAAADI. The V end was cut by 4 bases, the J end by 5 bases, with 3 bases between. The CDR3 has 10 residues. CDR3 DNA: TGCGCCAGCAGTGGCCACGAGCAGTACTTC. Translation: CASSGHEQYF.